Below are 28 T cell receptor beta chains sequenced from a single sample in a study of T cell clonality in common variable immunodeficiency. TCRdb keeps only in-frame clones here, not all; method: immunoSEQ multiplex PCR. Singletons are absent from the sample, which has 45,000 to 60,000 clones. Input material: peripheral blood mononuclear cells. The receptors shown here come from a person aged 18 to 75 in good health.

This clone was seen ten or more times. The read finishes 3 residues shy of the CDR3 end, and the germline J gene is used to complete it. V gene TRBV5-1 combines with J gene TRBJ2-1; 8 bases line up with TRBD1. Trimming cost V 2 bases and J 2 bases; bases outside gene matches: 6. The CDR3 runs to 16 residues. Germline V lookup: CDR1 SGHRS, CDR2 YFSETQ. CDR3: CASSFTSGGTYNEQFF. CDR3 DNA (partial): TGCGCCAGCAGCTTCACTTCAGGGGGCACCTACAATGAG.

The table lists this clone with a few counts. The read stops 3 residues short of the end of the CDR3; the missing end is completed from the germline J gene. J is TRBJ1-2 and V is TRBV19, with D possibly being TRBD1 (5 bases). Germline V gene data show CDR1 as LNHDA and CDR2 as SQIVND (reference sequence). This CDR3 is 16 amino acids long. The sequenced part of the CDR3 DNA is TGTGCCAGTAGTCCAGGAGCGGGGGGGTCCTACAATGAC. Encoded protein: CASSPGAGGSYND. The whole CDR3 reads CASSPGAGGSYNDYTF.

This clone has only a few counts. The CDR3 end is not reached by the read, which stops 3 residues before it; the germline J gene fills it in. The rearrangement joins TRBV7-2 to TRBJ1-2; perhaps TRBD1 as D (5 bases). The CDR3 length is 13 residues. Germline V gene lookup returns CDR1 SGHTA and CDR2 FQGNSA. Partial CDR3 DNA: TGTGCCAGCAGCTTAACAGGCTCCTACGAG. Encoded protein: CASSLTGSYE. The complete CDR3 protein is CASSLTGSYEYTF.

In its sample, this clone was seen a few times. The observed sequence ends 3 residues before the CDR3 terminus, with the missing tail filled in from the germline J gene. The V gene is TRBV19, the J gene TRBJ2-3, with a tentative D call TRBD1 (6 bases). CDR1 is LNHDA, CDR2 SQIVND, per germline (reference sequence). The CDR3 sequence is 18 residues long. CDR3 DNA (partial): TGTGCCAGTAGTTATTTGACAGGAGTTCAAAATAGCAATCAGCCG. Residues: CASSYLTGVQNSNQP. The entire CDR3 is CASSYLTGVQNSNQPQYF.

This clone was detected a few times. Read data end 3 residues before the CDR3 end; the end is taken from the germline J gene. The chain combines TRBV2 with TRBJ2-3; 7 nucleotides align to TRBD1. The germline V gene encodes CDR1 SNHLY and CDR2 FYNNEI. This CDR3 contains 15 residues. Partial CDR3 DNA: TGTGCCAGCAGTGAAGTTACAGGGGAAGAGGAGACG. Protein sequence: CASSEVTGEEET. The whole CDR3 reads CASSEVTGEEETQYF.

This clone has at least ten counts. The sequenced fragment ends 3 residues before the CDR3 boundary, so the rest is inferred from the germline J gene. The rearrangement joins TRBV2 to TRBJ2-1, with 8 positions matching TRBD1. Germline loops: CDR1 SNHLY, CDR2 FYNNEI. The CDR3 is made up of 16 amino acids. V was pared by 2 bases and J by 4 bases, with 7 bases of the junction left unmatched. Incomplete CDR3 DNA: TGTGCCAGCAGTGAATGGCGTGGACAGGGTTACAATGAG. It specifies CASSEWRGQGYNE. The CDR3 in full is CASSEWRGQGYNEQFF.

This clone showed up many times. The read ends 3 residues before the CDR3 terminus; that terminus is restored from the germline J gene. The chain employs TRBV5-6 and TRBJ2-7; 7 bases agree with TRBD1. This CDR3 is 13 amino acids long. J was trimmed by 4 bases and V by 4 bases; bases with no gene match: 5. The germline V gene has CDR1 SGHDT and CDR2 YYEEEE. The CDR3 bases that were read are TGTGCCAGCAGCGAGGGGGCGGGTTACGAG. Its protein product is CASSEGAGYE. The whole CDR3 reads CASSEGAGYEQYF.

At least ten counts were recorded for this clone. The CDR3 goes on 3 residues after the read ends, and that part is filled in from the germline J gene. J is TRBJ2-2 and V is TRBV18; D is possibly TRBD1 or TRBD2 (6 bases each). V was cut by 8 bases and J by 2 bases, with 15 bases left in between. The CDR3 extends over 15 amino acids. CDR1 is KGHSH and CDR2 is LQKENI in the germline V gene. The covered CDR3 bases are TGTGCCAGCCCGCGGAGGGGGTCAAACACCGGGGAG. Residues: CASPRRGSNTGE. The entire CDR3 protein reads CASPRRGSNTGELFF.

This clone was counted many times. The observed sequence ends 3 residues before the CDR3 terminus, with the missing tail filled in from the germline J gene. The chain combines TRBV7-8 with TRBJ1-5; TRBD1 matches 7 bases. The CDR3 is 14 amino acids. The ends lost 6 bases at V and 4 bases at J; junction bases unmatched: 6. Germline CDR1 is SGHVS and CDR2 is FQNEAQ. The CDR3 bases that were read are TGTGCCAGCAGTATCGGACAGGTAAATCAGCCC. It specifies CASSIGQVNQP. The full CDR3 protein is CASSIGQVNQPQHF.

The table lists this clone with a few counts. Sequencing ends 3 residues short of the CDR3 end; the germline J gene provides the rest. The J gene is TRBJ2-3, the V gene TRBV19; possibly TRBD1 for D (6 bases). Germline values: CDR1 LNHDA, CDR2 SQIVND (reference sequence). The CDR3 is made up of 16 amino acids. Incomplete CDR3 DNA: TGTGCCAGTAACCGTCGCCACAGGGAAAGTCAAGAGACG. The encoded protein is CASNRRHRESQET. From start to end, the CDR3 is CASNRRHRESQETQYF.

This clone was detected ten times or more. With the read ending 3 residues before the CDR3 end, the germline J gene is used to fill in that end. The chain recombines TRBV6-4 with TRBJ1-1; D may be TRBD1 (5 bases). V dropped 5 bases and J dropped 0 bases, with 13 bases sitting between them. This CDR3 has 15 residues. CDR1 is MRHNA and CDR2 is SNTAGT in the germline V gene. The CDR3 here is CASSSQGGMNTEAFF. Incomplete CDR3 DNA: TGTGCCAGCAGTTCTCAGGGCGGCATGAACACTGAA.

This clone was seen ten or more times. With the read ending 3 residues before the CDR3 end, the germline J gene is used to fill in that end. The chain uses TRBV13 and TRBJ1-1; 7 nucleotides align to TRBD1. The V and J ends lost 8 bases and 0 bases, in that order; junction bases with no gene match: 12. The CDR3 is 16 amino acids. Germline V gene sequence: CDR1 PRHDT, CDR2 FYEKMQ (reference sequence). CDR3 DNA (partial): TGTGCCAGCTTCTTAGGGCAGGGGGTTATGAACACTGAA. It codes for CASFLGQGVMNTE. The complete CDR3 protein is CASFLGQGVMNTEAFF.

This clone was seen repeatedly, ten times or more. The DNA ends 3 residues before the CDR3 does, and the rest of the CDR3 is filled in from the germline J gene. This rearrangement joins TRBV5-1 to TRBJ2-1, with 9 positions matching TRBD2. Germline loops: CDR1 SGHRS, CDR2 YFSETQ. V dropped 1 base and J dropped 9; count of bases not matched to a gene: 14. The CDR3 runs 17 residues. CDR3: CASSLMSGTSPFGEQFF. Partial CDR3 DNA: TGCGCCAGCAGCTTGATGTCCGGGACTAGCCCTTTCGGTGAG.

This clone was seen repeatedly, ten times or more. Sequence at one end of the junction differs from germline and may be a read error. Partial CDR3 DNA: TGCGCCAGCAGCCCGGGACAGGGGGCCACCTACGAG. This codes for CASSPGQGATYE. The CDR3 in full is CASSPGQGATYEQYF. This chain joins TRBV4-2 and TRBJ2-7; 12 bases agree with TRBD1. The observed sequence ends 3 residues before the CDR3 terminus, with the missing tail filled in from the germline J gene. Germline CDR1 is LGHNA and CDR2 is YNFKEQ. The CDR3 sequence is 15 residues long.

This clone showed up many times. The read terminates 3 residues before the CDR3 end, so the remaining end is supplied by the germline J gene. This chain links TRBV5-5 with TRBJ1-5; D not resolved. The CDR3 loop spans 14 amino acids. Deletions cut 1 base from V and 6 bases from J, with 11 bases between. The germline V gene has CDR1 SGHKS and CDR2 YYEKEE (reference sequence). Incomplete CDR3 DNA: TGTGCCAGCAGCTTGTCGGCGGGAAGTCAGCCC. It translates to CASSLSAGSQP. Given in full, the CDR3 is CASSLSAGSQPQHF.

This clone appeared many times. The read finishes 3 residues shy of the CDR3 end, and the germline J gene is used to complete it. This sequence joins TRBV2 and TRBJ2-5; 9 bases agree with TRBD2. The CDR3 is 13 residues long. CDR1 SNHLY and CDR2 FYNNEI come from the germline V gene. V lost 6 bases, J lost 4 bases, and 3 bases stayed unmatched. CDR3 DNA, as far as it was read: TGTGCCAGCAGGCGGGGGGGCCCAGAGACC. Its protein is CASRRGGPET. The CDR3 in its entirety is CASRRGGPETQYF.

Many counts were recorded for this clone. The CDR3 goes on 3 residues after the read ends, and that part is filled in from the germline J gene. The V call is TRBV19, the J call TRBJ2-5; D is tentatively TRBD1 or TRBD2 (7 bases each). Germline V CDR1 and CDR2: LNHDA, SQIVND (reference sequence). Trimming cost V 5 bases and J 7 bases, with 17 bases left between them. This CDR3 comprises 14 residues. The CDR3: CASSGRQGGRTQYF. The DNA read from the CDR3 is TGTGCCAGTAGTGGGAGACAGGGAGGGAGGACC.

This clone was counted ten times or more. The read is 3 residues too short to cover the CDR3 end, so that end is filled in from the germline J gene. This chain links TRBV11-2 with TRBJ1-6, with 9 bases identical to TRBD1. The CDR3 contains 15 residues. The germline gives CDR1 SGHAT, CDR2 FQNNGV. The V gene end was trimmed by 5 bases and the J gene end by 7 bases; junction bases not matched to a gene: 6. The CDR3 bases that were read are TGTGCCAGCAGCCCGGCCGGGACAGGGAATTCACCC. It is translated as CASSPAGTGNSP. The full CDR3 protein is CASSPAGTGNSPLHF.

Ten or more counts support this clone. The read halts 3 residues ahead of the CDR3 end, with the missing end drawn from the germline J gene. This sequence joins TRBV9 and TRBJ2-5; 9 bases are shared with TRBD2. Unmatched junction bases numbered 10, after V lost 2 bases and J lost 5 bases. Germline V gene data show CDR1 as SGDLS and CDR2 as YYNGEE. This CDR3 is built from 16 residues. CDR3 DNA (partial): TGTGCCAGCAGCGTTGAGGCGGGGGGGCCAGGGGAGACC. It translates to CASSVEAGGPGET. The CDR3 in full is CASSVEAGGPGETQYF.

This clone was detected only a few times. Read data end 3 residues before the CDR3 end; the end is taken from the germline J gene. The gene calls are TRBV18 and TRBJ1-2, with D maybe TRBD1 (6 bases). CDR3 size: 17 residues. Per the germline V gene, CDR1 is KGHSH and CDR2 is LQKENI. The CDR3 loop is CASSPGDRGASYNDYTF. The DNA read from the CDR3 is TGTGCCAGCTCACCTGGGGATCGGGGGGCCTCCTACAATGAC.

This clone was counted many times. The read ends 3 residues before the CDR3 terminus; that terminus is restored from the germline J gene. The genes are TRBV6-4 and TRBJ2-2; TRBD2 might be the D (5 bases). CDR1 and CDR2 from the germline V gene are MRHNA and SNTAGT. The CDR3 has 13 amino acids. Trimming left V 4 bases short and J 2 bases short, with 5 bases between. The CDR3 reads CASSGTNTGELFF. The CDR3 DNA, read in part, is TGTGCCAGCAGTGGGACTAACACCGGGGAG.

This clone was observed many times. The read terminates 3 residues ahead of where the CDR3 ends, so the germline J gene completes it. The chain couples TRBV13 to TRBJ1-6; D is possibly TRBD1 (6 bases). Per the germline V gene, CDR1 is PRHDT and CDR2 is FYEKMQ (reference sequence). The V and J ends lost 5 bases and 9 bases respectively, with 23 bases between them. The CDR3 is 17 amino acids. The CDR3 bases that were read are TGTGCCAGCAGCGCTAGGGGTACAGGGAGGGGCACTTCACCC. It encodes CASSARGTGRGTSP. From start to end, the CDR3 is CASSARGTGRGTSPLHF.

In its sample, this clone was seen many times. The CDR3 bases that were read are TGTGCCAGCAGTGGACAGGGGTCGACCGACTCTAATTCACCC. Translating gives CASSGQGSTDSNSP. The complete CDR3 protein is CASSGQGSTDSNSPLHF. V and J are TRBV2 and TRBJ1-6, with 8 bases identical to TRBD1. The read halts 3 residues ahead of the CDR3 end, with the missing end drawn from the germline J gene. V trimming: 4 bases; J trimming: 6 bases; junction bases outside the gene matches: 11. From germline, CDR1 is SNHLY and CDR2 FYNNEI. CDR3 length equals 17 residues. Full variable domain (missing parts from reference TRBV2 and TRBJ1-6): EPEVTQTPSHQVTQMGQEVILRCVPISNHLYFYWYRQILGQKVEFLVSFYNNEISEKSEIFDDQFSVERPDGSNFTLKIRSTKLEDSAMYFCASSGQGSTDSNSPLHFGNGTRLTVT.

As regards this clone: The sequenced fragment ends 3 residues before the CDR3 boundary, so the rest is inferred from the germline J gene. The chain couples TRBV7-9 to TRBJ2-2; maybe TRBD2 (5 bases). Germline loops: CDR1 SEHNR, CDR2 FQNEAQ (reference sequence). This CDR3 has 15 residues. CDR3 sequence reads: CASSFDGRVGEKLFF. Incomplete CDR3 DNA: TGTGCCAGCAGCTTTGATGGGCGGGTTGGGGAAAAG. Drawing the rest from reference TRBV7-9 and TRBJ2-2, the complete variable domain is DTGVSQNPRHKITKRGQNVTFRCDPISEHNRLYWYRQTLGQGPEFLTYFQNEAQLEKSRLLSDRFSAERPKGSFSTLEIQRTEQGDSAMYLCASSFDGRVGEKLFFGEGSRLTVL.

This clone was counted many times. The read halts 3 residues ahead of the CDR3 end, with the missing end drawn from the germline J gene. The chain has TRBV7-2 and TRBJ2-1; 7 bases align to TRBD2. CDR3 length: 15 residues. V shed 5 bases and J 3 bases; nucleotides not matched to a gene: 7. From germline, CDR1 is SGHTA and CDR2 FQGNSA. This CDR3 is CASSPWRGSYNEQFF. The covered CDR3 bases are TGTGCCAGCAGCCCGTGGCGGGGGAGCTACAATGAG.

This clone was seen at least ten times. The read terminates 3 residues ahead of where the CDR3 ends, so the germline J gene completes it. The same CDR3 also results from other DNA sequences found in this sample. V usage is TRBV5-1 and J usage is TRBJ2-7; 12 bases line up with TRBD1. The CDR3 contains 18 residues. Germline V CDR1 and CDR2: SGHRS, YFSETQ. V shed 2 bases, J shed 0 bases, and the junction held 9 bases outside the gene matches. This CDR3 reads CASSLTPGQGALSYEQYF. The CDR3 DNA, read in part, is TGCGCCAGCAGCTTAACACCGGGACAGGGGGCACTCTCCTACGAG.

At least ten counts were recorded for this clone. The read stops 3 residues short of the end of the CDR3; the missing end is completed from the germline J gene. The chain is built from TRBV10-1 and TRBJ2-4; 7 bases are a match to TRBD1. Per germline, CDR1 WNHNN and CDR2 SYGVQD (reference sequence). V dropped 0 bases and J dropped 4; count of bases not matched to a gene: 3. The CDR3 is 15 residues long. CDR3 DNA, as far as it was read: TGCGCCAGCAGTGAGTCAATGGGACAGAAAAACATT. It encodes CASSESMGQKNI. The CDR3 as a whole reads CASSESMGQKNIQYF.

This CDR3 is CASSIDEGAVNYGQYF. Partial CDR3 DNA: TGTGCCAGTAGTATTGATGAAGGGGCGGTTAACTATGGT. This chain links TRBV19 with TRBJ2-4; D may be TRBD1 (5 bases). Read data end 3 residues before the CDR3 end; the end is taken from the germline J gene. This CDR3 region has 16 residues. Germline V gene sequence: CDR1 LNHDA, CDR2 SQIVND (reference sequence).